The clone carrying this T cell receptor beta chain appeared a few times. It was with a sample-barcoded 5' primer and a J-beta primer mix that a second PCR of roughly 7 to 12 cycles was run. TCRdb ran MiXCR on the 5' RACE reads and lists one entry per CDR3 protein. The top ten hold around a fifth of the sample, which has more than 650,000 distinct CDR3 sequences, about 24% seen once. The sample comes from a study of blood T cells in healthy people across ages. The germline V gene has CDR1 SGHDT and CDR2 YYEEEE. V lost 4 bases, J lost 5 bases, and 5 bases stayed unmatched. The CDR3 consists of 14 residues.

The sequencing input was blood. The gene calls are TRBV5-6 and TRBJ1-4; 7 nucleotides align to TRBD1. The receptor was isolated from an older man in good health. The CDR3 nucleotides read TGTGCCAGCAGCACCGGCAGGGGGAATGAAAAACTGTTTTTT. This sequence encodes CASSTGRGNEKLFF.